One and the same sample provided the 26 T cell receptor beta chains below, sequenced in a study of PD-L1 blockade in urothelial cancer. Clones were read by immunoSEQ multiplex PCR, and TCRdb kept only the in-frame ones, dropping some. This table holds approximately 93,000 clones, 83% found once. Time point reported: peripheral blood 6 weeks after treatment start. Sample: PBMCs, taken around atezolizumab (anti-PD-L1) treatment. These receptor sequences come from a man aged 70-80 years with urothelial cancer.

V is TRBV11-2 and J is TRBJ2-1, with 11 bases fitting TRBD2. The germline gives CDR1 SGHAT, CDR2 FQNNGV. There are 16 residues in the CDR3. V shed 4 bases and J 6 bases; nucleotides not matched to a gene: 8. The CDR3 here is CASSWALAGAANEQFF. The DNA of the CDR3 is TGTGCCAGCAGCTGGGCACTAGCGGGAGCTGCCAATGAGCAGTTCTTC.

The chain has TRBV5-1 and TRBJ2-3; unclear D gene. The V gene's germline CDR1 is SGHRS and CDR2 YFSETQ. This CDR3 region has 14 residues. Trimming took 7 bases from V and 3 from J, leaving 15 bases between them. This CDR3 reads CASGSARLTDTQYF. In DNA form, the CDR3 reads TGCGCCAGCGGATCAGCGAGGTTGACAGATACGCAGTATTTT.

The chain is built from TRBV7-9 and TRBJ2-1; no clear D. The CDR3 is made up of 14 amino acids. CDR1 is SEHNR, CDR2 FQNEAQ, per germline (reference sequence). The germline V and J ends were trimmed by 3 bases and 0 bases, with 6 bases remaining between them. The CDR3 DNA reads TGTGCCAGCAGCTTCTATATCTCCTACAATGAGCAGTTCTTC. Translation: CASSFYISYNEQFF. Looking up the rest from reference TRBV7-9 and TRBJ2-1 gives the full variable domain: DTGVSQNPRHKITKRGQNVTFRCDPISEHNRLYWYRQTLGQGPEFLTYFQNEAQLEKSRLLSDRFSAERPKGSFSTLEIQRTEQGDSAMYLCASSFYISYNEQFFGPGTRLTVL.

V and J are TRBV6-5 and TRBJ1-2; maybe TRBD1 (5 bases). The CDR3 has 13 amino acids. Between the trimmed V and J ends, which lost 6 bases and 8 bases, there was a span of 16 bases. Germline V gene lookup returns CDR1 MNHEY and CDR2 SVGAGI. The chain's CDR3 is CASSPGDSGGYTF. The CDR3 DNA reads TGTGCCAGCAGCCCCGGGGACTCAGGCGGCTACACCTTC.

The chain combines TRBV7-2 with TRBJ1-4; 9 bases agree with TRBD1. Germline-derived CDR1 and CDR2 are SGHTA and FQGNSA. CDR3 length: 14 residues. Trimming cost V 5 bases and J 3 bases; bases outside gene matches: 1. CDR3 nucleotide sequence: TGTGCCAGCAGCCGGACAGGGGCTAATGAAAAACTGTTTTTT. Translating gives CASSRTGANEKLFF.

The rearrangement links TRBV15 to TRBJ1-3, with 7 bases that match TRBD1. V gave up 1 base and J gave up 0 bases; unmatched junction bases: 3. Germline CDR1 LNHNV, CDR2 YYDKDF (reference sequence). This CDR3 comprises 16 residues. CDR3 sequence: CATSRGTGASGNTIYF. The CDR3 DNA is TGTGCCACCAGCAGAGGTACAGGGGCCTCTGGAAACACCATATATTTT.

The chain combines TRBV2 with TRBJ1-5; 8 bases align to TRBD1. CDR1 is SNHLY, CDR2 FYNNEI, per germline. The ends lost 10 bases at V and 4 bases at J; junction bases unmatched: 12. CDR3 size: 15 residues. The CDR3 DNA is TGTGCCACTCAGGACAGGGAATATGGGAATCAGCCCCAGCATTTT. Protein: CATQDREYGNQPQHF.

The J gene is TRBJ2-5, the V gene TRBV7-6, with 9 bases lining up with TRBD1. There are 14 residues in the CDR3. Germline V gives CDR1 SGHVS, CDR2 FNYEAQ. V gave up 5 bases and J gave up 5 bases; unmatched junction bases: 6. The CDR3 sequence: CASSLGTGRETQYF. The CDR3 region has the DNA TGTGCCAGCAGCCTCGGGACAGGGAGGGAGACCCAGTACTTC.

This chain's CDR3 is CASSSQETQYF. The CDR3 DNA follows: TGTGCCAGCAGCTCTCAAGAGACCCAGTACTTC. This chain uses TRBV7-9 with TRBJ2-5; D is unclear. The CDR3 length is 11 residues. V shed 4 bases and J shed 2 bases, with 2 bases lying between them. CDR1 and CDR2 (germline): SEHNR, FQNEAQ (reference sequence).

The chain combines TRBV5-1 with TRBJ2-7; 9 nucleotides agree with TRBD2. The CDR3 spans 15 residues. The germline V gene has CDR1 SGHRS and CDR2 YFSETQ. V lost 0 bases to trimming and J lost 3 bases; unmatched junction nucleotides: 4. In nucleotides, the CDR3 is TGCGCCAGCAGCTTGGTTCCTAGCGGGGTCTACGAGCAGTACTTC. It encodes CASSLVPSGVYEQYF.

A few counts support this clone. V is TRBV19 and J is TRBJ2-7; 9 bases align to TRBD1. Germline CDR1 and CDR2: LNHDA and SQIVND (reference sequence). CDR3 length: 14 amino acids. Trimming cost V 9 bases and J 4 bases; bases outside gene matches: 10. The DNA for the CDR3 is TGTGCCAGCTCGTCCGGGACAGGGAGTTACGAGCAGTACTTC. Translation: CASSSGTGSYEQYF.

The table lists this clone with a few counts. The rearrangement joins TRBV5-8 to TRBJ2-5, with D possibly being TRBD1 (5 bases). V lost 3 bases and J 2 bases, leaving 17 bases between the germline ends. This CDR3 has 16 residues. CDR1 and CDR2 from the germline V gene are SGHTS and YDEGEE. The chain's CDR3 is CASSSGSRPGQETQYF. The CDR3 coding sequence is TGTGCCAGCAGCTCCGGGTCCCGGCCAGGGCAAGAGACCCAGTACTTC.

As DNA, the CDR3 is TGTGCCAGCAACCTTTCAGGGAGCAATCAGCCCCAGCATTTT. Amino acid sequence: CASNLSGSNQPQHF. This sequence joins TRBV6-1 and TRBJ1-5; D possibly corresponds to TRBD1 (5 bases). Germline V gives CDR1 MNHNS, CDR2 SASEGT. Between the trimmed V and J ends, which lost 7 bases and 1 base, there was a span of 11 bases. The CDR3 loop spans 14 amino acids.

The chain recombines TRBV10-2 with TRBJ2-2; maybe TRBD1 (6 bases). Trimming removed 4 bases at V and 4 bases at J, with 10 bases between. The CDR3 totals 14 residues. The germline gives CDR1 WSHSY, CDR2 SAAADI. The DNA of the CDR3 is TGCGCCAGCAGTGCCACAGGGTTCACCGGGGAGCTGTTTTTT. Amino acids: CASSATGFTGELFF.

This clone occurred a few times. The rearrangement joins TRBV6-5 to TRBJ1-6; D may be TRBD1 (5 bases). The CDR3 length is 14 residues. CDR1 MNHEY and CDR2 SVGAGI come from the germline V gene. Trimming removed 5 bases from V and 8 bases from J, with 13 bases in between. The CDR3: CASSPGLSYSPLHF. CDR3 sequence (DNA): TGTGCCAGCAGTCCGGGACTGTCCTATTCACCCCTCCACTTT.

The genes are TRBV19 and TRBJ2-6; D gene ambiguous. This CDR3 contains 14 residues. CDR1 and CDR2 (germline): LNHDA, SQIVND (reference sequence). V lost 3 bases and J lost 1, with 4 bases in between. CDR3 amino acids: CASSIQSGANVLTF. Here the CDR3 DNA reads TGTGCCAGTAGTATCCAGTCTGGGGCCAACGTCCTGACTTTC.

V and J are TRBV7-2 and TRBJ2-6; D not resolved. The V gene lost 1 base and the J gene lost 0 bases, with 4 bases spanning the gap. The CDR3 covers 15 residues. Looked up from germline, CDR1 is SGHTA and CDR2 is FQGNSA. CDR3 region: CASSLVGSGANVLTF. DNA for the CDR3: TGTGCCAGCAGCTTAGTCGGCTCTGGGGCCAACGTCCTGACTTTC.

The CDR3, as DNA: TGCAGCGGACTAGCGGGTATGTCCTACAATGAGCAGTTCTTC. Translated, it gives CSGLAGMSYNEQFF. The gene calls are TRBV29-1 and TRBJ2-1; 10 positions agree with TRBD2. This CDR3 comprises 14 residues. Looked up from germline, CDR1 is SQVTM and CDR2 is ANQGSEA. V lost 7 bases, J lost 1 base, and 4 bases stayed unmatched.

The V call is TRBV11-3, the J call TRBJ2-2; D unclear. V dropped 0 bases and J dropped 8 bases, with 7 bases sitting between them. Germline V gene sequence: CDR1 SGHNT, CDR2 YENEEA. The length of the CDR3 is 13 residues. The CDR3 protein is CASSLDWAGELFF. Written as DNA, the CDR3 is TGTGCCAGCAGCTTAGATTGGGCAGGGGAGCTGTTTTTT.

The chain is built from TRBV28 and TRBJ1-4; D gene unclear. CDR1 is MDHEN and CDR2 is SYDVKM in the germline V gene. CDR3 length: 15 residues. Trimming stripped 6 bases from V and 0 bases from J, with 11 bases between. The CDR3 DNA follows: TGTGCCAGCAGCGCTGGCGGAACAACTAATGAAAAACTGTTTTTT. Protein: CASSAGGTTNEKLFF. Supplemented by reference TRBV28 and TRBJ1-4, the full variable domain reads DVKVTQSSRYLVKRTGEKVFLECVQDMDHENMFWYRQDPGLGLRLIYFSYDVKMKEKGDIPEGYSVSREKKERFSLILESASTNQTSMYLCASSAGGTTNEKLFFGSGTQLSVL.

This clone appeared a few times. This rearrangement joins TRBV13 to TRBJ1-2; D call uncertain. V was clipped by 2 bases and J by 5 bases, with 9 bases between them. The CDR3 is 13 residues long. Germline CDR1 is PRHDT and CDR2 is FYEKMQ (reference sequence). For the CDR3, the DNA is TGTGCCAGCAGCTTACGGTCGGGTTATGGCTACACCTTC. Amino acids: CASSLRSGYGYTF.

The J gene is TRBJ2-7, the V gene TRBV21-1; TRBD2 is the table's D call, not checked against the DNA. TRBV21-1 is a documented pseudogene. The CDR3 is 12 residues long. The CDR3 reads CASSKAPAEQYF. CDR3 coding DNA: TGTGCCAGCAGCAAAGCCCCCGCGGAGCAGTACTTC.

The chain couples TRBV6-1 to TRBJ2-5; 11 bases agree with TRBD2. Per the germline V gene, CDR1 is MNHNS and CDR2 is SASEGT. V gave up 4 bases and J gave up 5 bases; unmatched junction bases: 6. The length of the CDR3 is 15 residues. The CDR3 DNA reads as TGTGCCAGCAGTGCACTAGCGGGAGAAGGGGAGACCCAGTACTTC. Translation gives CASSALAGEGETQYF.

The chain links TRBV5-4 to TRBJ1-2, with D perhaps TRBD1 (5 bases). CDR3 length equals 14 residues. V was clipped by 3 bases and J by 7 bases, with 16 bases between them. The germline V gene has CDR1 SGHNT and CDR2 YYREEE (reference sequence). This CDR3 reads CASSSQGSPRGYTF. The DNA of the CDR3 is TGTGCCAGCAGCTCGCAGGGTAGCCCCCGTGGCTACACCTTC.

The gene calls are TRBV5-1 and TRBJ1-3; 8 nucleotides match TRBD1. Trimming at V came to 4 bases and at J to 0 bases, leaving 6 bases not matched to a gene. The CDR3 is made up of 16 amino acids. Germline CDR1 is SGHRS and CDR2 is YFSETQ. In DNA form, the CDR3 reads TGCGCCAGCAGCAGGGACAGGACGAGCTCTGGAAACACCATATATTTT. It translates to CASSRDRTSSGNTIYF.

This clone was seen just once. The chain recombines TRBV19 with TRBJ2-1; TRBD2 matches at 10 bases. This CDR3 is 14 amino acids long. V was clipped by 1 base and J by 6 bases; unmatched bases: 0. Germline CDR1 and CDR2: LNHDA and SQIVND (reference sequence). The CDR3 spells CASSIGTSGNEQFF. Here the CDR3 DNA reads TGTGCCAGTAGTATAGGGACTAGCGGCAATGAGCAGTTCTTC.